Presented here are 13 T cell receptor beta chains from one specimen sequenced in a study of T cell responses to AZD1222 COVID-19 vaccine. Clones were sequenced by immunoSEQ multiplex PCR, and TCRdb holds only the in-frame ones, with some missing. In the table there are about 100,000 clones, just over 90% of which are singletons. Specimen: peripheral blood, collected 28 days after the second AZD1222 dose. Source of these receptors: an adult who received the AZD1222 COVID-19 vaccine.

The CDR3 here is CASSLIGGRGYGYTF. CDR3 in DNA: TGTGCCAGCAGCTTGATCGGGGGGCGCGGCTATGGCTACACCTTC. The chain carries TRBV5-6 and TRBJ1-2, with D perhaps TRBD1 (6 bases). The CDR3 runs 15 residues. Germline CDR1 reads SGHDT; CDR2 reads YYEEEE. V was cut by 1 base and J by 4 bases, with 14 bases left in between.

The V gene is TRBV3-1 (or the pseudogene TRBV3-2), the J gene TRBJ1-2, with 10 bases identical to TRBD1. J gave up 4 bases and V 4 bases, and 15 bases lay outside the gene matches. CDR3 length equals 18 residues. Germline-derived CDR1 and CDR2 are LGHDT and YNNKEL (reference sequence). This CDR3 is CASSPEQGTDRGVYGYTF. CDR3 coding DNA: TGTGCCAGCAGCCCCGAACAGGGGACGGACAGGGGGGTCTATGGCTACACCTTC.

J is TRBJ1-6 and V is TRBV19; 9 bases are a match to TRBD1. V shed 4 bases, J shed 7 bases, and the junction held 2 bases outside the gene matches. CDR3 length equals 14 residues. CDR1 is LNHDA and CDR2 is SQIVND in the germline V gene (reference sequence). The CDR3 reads CASSTTGGNSPLHF. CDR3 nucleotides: TGTGCCAGTAGTACTACAGGGGGCAATTCACCCCTCCACTTT.

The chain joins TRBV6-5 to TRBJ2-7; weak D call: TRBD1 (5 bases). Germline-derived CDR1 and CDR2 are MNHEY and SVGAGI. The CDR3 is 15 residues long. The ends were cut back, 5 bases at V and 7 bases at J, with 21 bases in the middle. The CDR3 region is CASSTRATDGWEQYF. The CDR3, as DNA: TGTGCCAGCAGTACCAGAGCGACAGATGGATGGGAGCAGTACTTC.

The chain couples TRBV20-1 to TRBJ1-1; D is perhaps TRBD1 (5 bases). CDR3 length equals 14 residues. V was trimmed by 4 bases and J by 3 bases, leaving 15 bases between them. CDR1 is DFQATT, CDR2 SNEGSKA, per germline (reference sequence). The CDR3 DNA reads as TGCAGTGCTATTGACACGGGGCCAGACACTGAAGCTTTCTTT. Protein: CSAIDTGPDTEAFF.

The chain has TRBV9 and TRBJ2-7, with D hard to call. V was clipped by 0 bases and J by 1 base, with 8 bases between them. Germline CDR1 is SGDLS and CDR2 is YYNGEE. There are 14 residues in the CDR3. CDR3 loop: CASSVAPNSYEQYF. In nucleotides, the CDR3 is TGTGCCAGCAGCGTAGCTCCCAATTCCTACGAGCAGTACTTC.

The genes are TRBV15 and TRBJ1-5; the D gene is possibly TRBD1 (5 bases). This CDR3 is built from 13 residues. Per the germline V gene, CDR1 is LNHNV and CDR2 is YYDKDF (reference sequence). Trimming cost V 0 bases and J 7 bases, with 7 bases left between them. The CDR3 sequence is CATSREGDQPQHF. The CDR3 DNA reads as TGTGCCACCAGCAGAGAAGGGGACCAGCCCCAGCATTTT.

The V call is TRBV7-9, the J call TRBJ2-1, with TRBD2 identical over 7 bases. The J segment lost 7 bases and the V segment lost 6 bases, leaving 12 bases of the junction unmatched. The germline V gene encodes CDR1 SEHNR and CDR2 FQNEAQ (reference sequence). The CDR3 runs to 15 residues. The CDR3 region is CASSQRGGTTNEQFF. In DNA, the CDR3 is TGTGCCAGCAGTCAGAGAGGAGGGACTACGAATGAGCAGTTCTTC.

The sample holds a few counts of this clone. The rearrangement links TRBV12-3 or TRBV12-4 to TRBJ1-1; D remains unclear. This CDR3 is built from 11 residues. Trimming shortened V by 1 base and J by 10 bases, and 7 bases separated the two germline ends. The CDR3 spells CASSLEGRAFF. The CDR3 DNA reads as TGTGCCAGCAGTTTAGAAGGGAGAGCTTTCTTT.

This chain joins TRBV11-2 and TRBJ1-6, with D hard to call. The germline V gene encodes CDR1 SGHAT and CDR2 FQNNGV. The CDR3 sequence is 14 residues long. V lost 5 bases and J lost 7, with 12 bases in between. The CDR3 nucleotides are TGTGCCAGCAGCCTTGAAACTTGGAATTCACCCCTCCACTTT. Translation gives CASSLETWNSPLHF.

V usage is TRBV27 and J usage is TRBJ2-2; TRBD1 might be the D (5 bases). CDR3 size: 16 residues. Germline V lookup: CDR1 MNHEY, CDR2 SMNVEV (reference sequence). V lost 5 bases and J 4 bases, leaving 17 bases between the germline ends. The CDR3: CASSPKGAVRTGELFF. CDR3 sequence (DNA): TGTGCCAGCAGTCCGAAAGGGGCGGTACGCACCGGGGAGCTGTTTTTT.

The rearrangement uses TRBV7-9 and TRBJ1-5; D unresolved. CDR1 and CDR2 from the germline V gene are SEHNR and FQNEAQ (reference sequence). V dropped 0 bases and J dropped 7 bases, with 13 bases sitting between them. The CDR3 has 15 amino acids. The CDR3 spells CASSLANGVGQPQHF. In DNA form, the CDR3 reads TGTGCCAGCAGCTTAGCCAACGGGGTGGGACAGCCCCAGCATTTT. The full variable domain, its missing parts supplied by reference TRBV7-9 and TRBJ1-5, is DTGVSQNPRHKITKRGQNVTFRCDPISEHNRLYWYRQTLGQGPEFLTYFQNEAQLEKSRLLSDRFSAERPKGSFSTLEIQRTEQGDSAMYLCASSLANGVGQPQHFGDGTRLSIL.

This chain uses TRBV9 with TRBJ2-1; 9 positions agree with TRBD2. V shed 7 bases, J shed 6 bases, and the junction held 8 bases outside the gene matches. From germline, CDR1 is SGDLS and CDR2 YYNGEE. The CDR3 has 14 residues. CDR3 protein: CASGHGTSSNEQFF. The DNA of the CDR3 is TGTGCCAGCGGACACGGGACTAGCAGCAATGAGCAGTTCTTC.